This T cell receptor beta chain appears in the sequencing data of a study of cytomegalovirus exposure and HLA in healthy donors. Germline-derived CDR1 and CDR2 are SEHNR and FQNEAQ (reference sequence). The CDR3 is made up of 18 amino acids. With V trimmed by 5 bases and J by 2 bases, 16 bases remained unmatched. Profiling relied on immunoSEQ multiplex PCR, and the TCRdb table lists in-frame clones only, not all of them. Here the sample spans about 350,000 clones, roughly 87% being singletons. V and J are TRBV7-9 and TRBJ2-7, with 9 positions matching TRBD2. Material: PBMCs. The sequence was obtained from a woman aged 25 to 39 in good health and CMV-seropositive. This CDR3 reads CASSPRLGPSGATYEQYF. In nucleotides, the CDR3 is TGTGCCAGCAGCCCGAGGTTAGGGCCTAGCGGGGCGACCTACGAGCAGTACTTC.